This note documents a single T cell receptor beta chain sequence. Its specificity is unknown. Survey-level immunoSEQ v3.0 assays were run. Measured with immunoSEQ multiplex PCR; TCRdb has only the in-frame clones, and not every one. This table holds approximately 35,000 clones, 65% to 85% found once. These data belong to a study of long-term antiretroviral therapy in people with HIV. CDR3 size: 15 residues. V was shortened by 3 bases and J by 2 bases, with 13 bases between the two germline ends. Per germline, CDR1 KGHSH and CDR2 LQKENI. Study-wide results and caveats: Transplant donor controls retained higher diversity, though diversity increased after ART.

The sequence was obtained from a woman aged 45-59 years with HIV. The V gene is TRBV18, the J gene TRBJ1-2; TRBD1 might be the D (5 bases). The sequencing here drew on unsorted PBMCs, taken 3.1 years after starting antiretroviral therapy. CDR3 sequence (DNA): TGTGCCAGCTCACCCCCTAGTTCAGGGAACTATGGCTACACCTTC. Its translation: CASSPPSSGNYGYTF. Complete variable domain (other parts from reference TRBV18 and TRBJ1-2): NAGVMQNPRHLVRRRGQEARLRCSPMKGHSHVYWYRQLPEEGLKFMVYLQKENIIDESGMPKERFSAEFPKEGPSILRIQQVVRGDSAAYFCASSPPSSGNYGYTFGSGTRLTVV.